The clone carrying this T cell receptor (beta chain) was detected only a few times. The ends lost 4 bases at V and 5 bases at J; junction bases unmatched: 6. This CDR3 has 13 amino acids. Germline lookup yields CDR1 SGHRS and CDR2 YFSETQ. The sample comes from a study of T-cell memory formation after mild COVID-19. TCRdb re-analysed the 5' RACE reads in MiXCR, keeping a single row per CDR3 protein. The table includes roughly 250,000 distinct CDR3 sequences, 16% detected once. The sequence derives from a man aged 18 to 30 who had mild COVID-19 (a few samples of this study predate the infection). Cell type and time point are not known. What was sequenced was PBMCs or a T cell subset sorted from them (not recorded which). The chain recombines TRBV5-1 with TRBJ2-7, with 7 positions matching TRBD1. The DNA for the CDR3 is TGCGCCAGCAGCGAGACAGGGTCCCACGAGCAGTACTTC. It encodes CASSETGSHEQYF.